The entry below describes one T cell receptor beta chain. Its specificity is unknown. Full-length variable regions came from constant-region reverse primers plus semi-nested Nested Universal Primer A PCR. TCRdb reprocessed the 5' RACE reads with MiXCR, giving one entry per CDR3 protein. The table lists about 32,000 distinct CDR3 sequences, around a quarter of them singletons. Memory CD4+ T cells were sorted as CD4+CD45RO+CD25- cells. The CDR3 runs 13 residues. J was trimmed by 2 bases and V by 8 bases; bases with no gene match: 4. The study's findings and limits: Tumor Treg TCRs overlapped most with tumor naive CD4+ cells. The larger cohort examined one V-J beta rearrangement, not whole repertoires.

The source of this sequence is a female donor with breast cancer. What was sequenced was memory CD4+ T cells sorted from blood. Indicated subset: memory CD4+ T cells, CD4+CD45RO+CD25-. The chain has TRBV12-3 or TRBV12-4 and TRBJ2-7; 9 bases are a match to TRBD2. CDR3 amino acids: CASGLAGPYEQYF. In DNA, the CDR3 is TGTGCCAGCGGCCTAGCGGGGCCCTACGAGCAGTACTTC.